This T cell receptor beta chain comes out of a study of cytomegalovirus exposure and HLA in healthy donors. Study-wide results and caveats: It has been reported that TCR beta sequences accurately predicted the HLA-A and HLA-B alleles of most subjects. A list of roughly 160 TCR beta chains associated with cytomegalovirus was given.

Vbeta (60) and Jbeta (13) primers were used in the PCR. TCRdb's copy holds only in-frame clones and misses some; the assay was immunoSEQ multiplex PCR. The sample comprises about 77,000 clones, over 65% of which are singletons, and around 4.8% rests with the top ten. Germline CDR1 is MDHEN and CDR2 is SYDVKM. The V segment lost 5 bases and the J segment 4 bases; nucleotides outside the gene matches: 7. The CDR3 consists of 16 residues. With respect to this clone: The antigen is unknown.

The sequence was obtained from a man between 40 and 49 years old in good health and CMV-seronegative. Sequencing was carried out using PBMCs. J is TRBJ2-5 and V is TRBV28, with 13 positions matching TRBD2. CDR3 in amino acids: CASSTSGRALRETQYF. For the CDR3, the DNA is TGTGCCAGCAGTACTAGCGGGAGGGCCCTCCGAGAGACCCAGTACTTC.